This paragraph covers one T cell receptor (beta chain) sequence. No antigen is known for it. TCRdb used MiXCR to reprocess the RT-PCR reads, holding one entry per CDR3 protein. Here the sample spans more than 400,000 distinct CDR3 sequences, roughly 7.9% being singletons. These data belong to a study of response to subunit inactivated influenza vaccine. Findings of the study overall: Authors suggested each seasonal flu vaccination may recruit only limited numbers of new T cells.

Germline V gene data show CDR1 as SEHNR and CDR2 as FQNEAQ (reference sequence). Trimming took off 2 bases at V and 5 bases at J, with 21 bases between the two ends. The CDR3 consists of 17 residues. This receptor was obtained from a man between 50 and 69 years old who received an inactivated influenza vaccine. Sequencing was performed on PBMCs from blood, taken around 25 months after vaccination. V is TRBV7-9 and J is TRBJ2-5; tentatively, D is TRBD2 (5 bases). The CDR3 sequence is CASSLFESGKSWETQYF. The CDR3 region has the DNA TGTGCCAGCAGCTTATTCGAGTCGGGGAAGAGTTGGGAGACCCAGTACTTC. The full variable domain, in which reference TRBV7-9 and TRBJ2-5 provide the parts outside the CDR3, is DTGVSQNPRHKITKRGQNVTFRCDPISEHNRLYWYRQTLGQGPEFLTYFQNEAQLEKSRLLSDRFSAERPKGSFSTLEIQRTEQGDSAMYLCASSLFESGKSWETQYFGPGTRLLVL.